Each of the 15 T cell receptor beta chains below was sequenced from the same sample in a study of T cells in Graves' hyperthyroidism and ophthalmopathy. TCR beta CDR3 region amplification was performed from RNA transcripts. An initial round of RT-PCR targeting the TCR CDR3 relied on the HTBI primer set. TCRdb independently ran MiXCR on the multiplex PCR reads; one entry per CDR3 protein. The sample comprises fewer than 700,000 distinct CDR3 sequences, about a sixth of which are singletons, and around 4% rests with the top ten. Specimen: blood. The source of these receptors is a woman aged 25 to 39 with Graves' hyperthyroidism.

This clonotype was observed at least ten times. J is TRBJ2-1 and V is TRBV19, with a possible D match to TRBD2 (6 bases). V was shortened by 4 bases and J by 3 bases, with 7 bases between the two germline ends. Germline lookup yields CDR1 LNHDA and CDR2 SQIVND (reference sequence). CDR3 length equals 13 residues. CDR3 sequence: CASSRGLYNEQFF. Here the CDR3 DNA reads TGTGCCAGTAGTAGGGGACTCTACAATGAGCAGTTCTTC.

This clonotype has a handful of counts. The V call is TRBV20-1, the J call TRBJ1-6; a possible D gene is TRBD1 (5 bases). Looked up from germline, CDR1 is DFQATT and CDR2 is SNEGSKA (reference sequence). This CDR3 spans 12 amino acids. V was trimmed by 8 bases and J by 9 bases, leaving 14 bases between them. DNA of the CDR3: TGCAGTACTATCGGCGGGGCTTCACCCCTCCACTTT. Its protein is CSTIGGASPLHF.

This clonotype was counted at least ten times. The J gene is TRBJ2-7, the V gene TRBV28; 12 bases are a match to TRBD2. Germline CDR1 reads MDHEN; CDR2 reads SYDVKM. The CDR3 is 16 residues long. The ends lost 5 bases at V and 2 bases at J; junction bases unmatched: 7. This CDR3 reads CASSIGTSGHPYEQYF. DNA of the CDR3: TGTGCCAGCAGTATCGGGACTAGCGGGCATCCCTACGAGCAGTACTTC.

The count of this clonotype is one. The V and J genes are TRBV5-1 and TRBJ2-2; no definite D call. The length of the CDR3 is 12 residues. The V end lost 6 bases, the J end lost 6 bases, and 9 bases lay between the germline ends. The germline CDR1 and CDR2 sequences are SGHRS and YFSETQ. For the CDR3, the DNA is TGCGCCAGCAATCGGGCCCCCGGGGAGCTGTTTTTT. Protein: CASNRAPGELFF.

The chain uses TRBV5-1 and TRBJ1-2; D may be TRBD1 (5 bases). V was clipped by 3 bases and J by 4 bases, with 16 bases between them. CDR1 is SGHRS and CDR2 is YFSETQ in the germline V gene. The CDR3 is 15 amino acids. The CDR3 is CASSSRQSDPYGYTF. The CDR3 region has the DNA TGCGCCAGCAGCTCCCGACAGTCCGACCCCTATGGCTACACCTTC.

This clonotype was observed many times. This rearrangement joins TRBV2 to TRBJ2-7; D uncertain. V was trimmed by 5 bases and J by 2 bases, leaving 13 bases between them. Germline values: CDR1 SNHLY, CDR2 FYNNEI. This CDR3 is 14 amino acids long. CDR3 region: CASSYDTYAYEQYF. CDR3 coding DNA: TGTGCCAGCAGTTACGACACCTACGCCTACGAGCAGTACTTC.

This clonotype was picked up many times. The chain employs TRBV5-1 and TRBJ2-3; D not resolved. The ends were cut back, 1 base at V and 4 bases at J, with 4 bases in the middle. Per germline, CDR1 SGHRS and CDR2 YFSETQ. The CDR3 spans 12 residues. The CDR3 reads CASSLWADTQYF. The CDR3, as DNA: TGCGCCAGCAGCTTGTGGGCAGATACGCAGTATTTT.

In the case of this clonotype: Given a much more abundant clone one base away, this may be a read error. V is TRBV2 and J is TRBJ2-1, with D hard to call. The V gene's germline CDR1 is SNHLY and CDR2 FYNNEI. The CDR3 totals 12 residues. V dropped 7 bases and J dropped 9 bases, with 13 bases sitting between them. The CDR3 nucleotides read TGTGCCAGCACCCCCGTTCAGTGTGAGCAGTTCTTC. It specifies CASTPVQCEQFF.

The chain combines TRBV29-1 with TRBJ2-7; 10 nucleotides line up with TRBD2. CDR3 length: 21 residues. V was pared by 6 bases and J by 5 bases, with 31 bases of the junction left unmatched. The germline V gene has CDR1 SQVTM and CDR2 ANQGSEA. CDR3 sequence reads: CSVTWTGNTHTASGRRDEQYF. Written as DNA, the CDR3 is TGCAGCGTAACCTGGACAGGGAATACGCACACAGCTAGCGGGAGAAGGGACGAGCAGTACTTC.

This clonotype was seen many times. V gene TRBV5-1 combines with J gene TRBJ2-3; 11 bases match TRBD2. V dropped 4 bases and J dropped 1; count of bases not matched to a gene: 8. This CDR3 is built from 17 residues. CDR1 is SGHRS, CDR2 YFSETQ, per germline. The CDR3 DNA reads TGCGCCAGCAGCCCGACACTAGCGGGAGTGCGCACAGATACGCAGTATTTT. It encodes CASSPTLAGVRTDTQYF. Filled out from reference TRBV5-1 and TRBJ2-3, the complete variable domain reads KAGVTQTPRYLIKTRGQQVTLSCSPISGHRSVSWYQQTPGQGLQFLFEYFSETQRNKGNFPGRFSGRQFSNSRSEMNVSTLELGDSALYLCASSPTLAGVRTDTQYFGPGTRLTVL.

This clonotype was counted between two and nine times. The chain uses TRBV18 and TRBJ2-1, with 7 bases fitting TRBD2. The CDR3 spans 16 residues. The germline V gene has CDR1 KGHSH and CDR2 LQKENI. The V and J ends lost 2 bases and 5 bases, in that order; junction bases with no gene match: 9. CDR3 nucleotide sequence: TGTGCCAGCTCACCAAGCGGGATAGGAAGGCACAATGAGCAGTTCTTC. Its protein product is CASSPSGIGRHNEQFF.

The table lists this clonotype with many counts. The rearrangement joins TRBV28 to TRBJ2-1; no firm D call. CDR1 is MDHEN, CDR2 SYDVKM, per germline. V lost 6 bases and J lost 5, with 8 bases in between. The CDR3 runs 12 residues. CDR3 sequence (DNA): TGTGCCAGCAGAGCCAGTAACAATGAGCAGTTCTTC. This gives the protein CASRASNNEQFF.

This clonotype occurred many times. The CDR3 protein is CASSRSQVGYGYTF. The CDR3 bases are TGTGCCAGCAGCAGGAGCCAGGTCGGCTATGGCTACACCTTC. This chain uses TRBV5-5 with TRBJ1-2; D ambiguous. Germline V gene lookup returns CDR1 SGHKS and CDR2 YYEKEE (reference sequence). This CDR3 spans 14 amino acids. The V end lost 4 bases, the J end lost 4 bases, and 14 bases lay between the germline ends.

This clonotype was recorded a few times. The chain has TRBV7-2 and TRBJ1-1, with D unclear. Trimming shortened V by 5 bases and J by 0 bases, and 10 bases separated the two germline ends. Germline V gene data show CDR1 as SGHTA and CDR2 as FQGNSA. The CDR3 covers 14 residues. DNA of the CDR3: TGTGCCAGCAGCATAGGACCTATGAACACTGAAGCTTTCTTT. Residues: CASSIGPMNTEAFF.

This clonotype occurred a few times. This rearrangement joins TRBV7-9 to TRBJ2-1; 8 bases fit TRBD1. Germline V gene lookup returns CDR1 SEHNR and CDR2 FQNEAQ (reference sequence). V lost 2 bases and J lost 5; bases outside the gene matches: 11. CDR3 length: 17 residues. CDR3 in DNA: TGTGCCAGCAGCTTAAGGCGATCACGGACAGGGCACAATGAGCAGTTCTTC. Residues: CASSLRRSRTGHNEQFF.